The present T cell receptor beta chain was sequenced within a study of cytomegalovirus exposure and HLA in healthy donors. The V gene's germline CDR1 is SGHTS and CDR2 YDEGEE. The CDR3 contains 16 residues. J lost 4 bases, V lost 4 bases, and 6 bases had no gene match. Donors consisted of healthy bone marrow donors. There were likely unrecorded immune exposures, though donors were nominally healthy when sampled. PCR involved 60 Vbeta and 13 Jbeta primers. Some clones are missing from TCRdb's copy, which holds only in-frame ones; the method was immunoSEQ multiplex PCR. The repertoire holds over 200,000 clones, about 78% seen once, with 3.5% to 4% in the top ten.

The clonotype was recovered from a male donor in good health and CMV-seronegative. The V and J genes are TRBV5-8 and TRBJ2-3, with 13 bases aligning to TRBD2. Sequencing used PBMCs. This CDR3 is CASSIRGLAGADTQYF. Here the CDR3 DNA reads TGTGCCAGCAGCATACGCGGACTAGCGGGAGCAGATACGCAGTATTTT.